The 25 T cell receptor beta chains in this list originate from one sample, sequenced in a study of shared clonotypes between healthy human individuals. Only CD45RO-negative cells positively selected for CCR7 counted as naive CD8 cells, so terminally differentiated effector memory CD45RA+ cells were excluded. Clones were sequenced by immunoSEQ multiplex PCR, and TCRdb holds only the in-frame ones, with some missing. Of millions of clones in the sample, roughly 95% are singletons; the top ten hold 0.9% to 1.3%. Sequenced input: naive CD8+ T cells sorted from blood. The receptor source for this set is a man aged 18 to 30 in good health.

This rearrangement joins TRBV27 to TRBJ1-1; D gene ambiguous. Looked up from germline, CDR1 is MNHEY and CDR2 is SMNVEV (reference sequence). This CDR3 is built from 13 residues. Trimming took off 5 bases at V and 0 bases at J, with 7 bases between the two ends. CDR3 in amino acids: CASSREVNTEAFF. DNA of the CDR3: TGTGCCAGCAGTCGGGAAGTGAACACTGAAGCTTTCTTT.

The V gene is TRBV29-1, the J gene TRBJ1-2; no clear D gene. The V end lost 0 bases, the J end lost 0 bases, and 8 bases lay between the germline ends. CDR1 and CDR2 (germline): SQVTM, ANQGSEA. The CDR3 runs 14 residues. CDR3 DNA sequence: TGCAGCGTTGAAGATGAGGGAACTAACTATGGCTACACCTTC. This encodes CSVEDEGTNYGYTF.

CDR3 region: CASSFRGGYTEAFF. The CDR3 DNA reads TGTGCCAGCAGTTTTCGTGGGGGGTACACTGAAGCTTTCTTT. The V and J genes are TRBV28 and TRBJ1-1, with a possible D match to TRBD1 (5 bases). Deletions cut 3 bases from V and 3 bases from J, with 11 bases between. Germline-derived CDR1 and CDR2 are MDHEN and SYDVKM. CDR3 length: 14 residues.

The V call is TRBV29-1, the J call TRBJ2-3; TRBD1 matches at 7 bases. Per germline, CDR1 SQVTM and CDR2 ANQGSEA. Unmatched junction bases numbered 6, after V lost 4 bases and J lost 2 bases. The CDR3 is made up of 14 amino acids. CDR3 in amino acids: CSVGKQGYTDTQYF. The CDR3 DNA reads as TGCAGCGTTGGAAAACAGGGGTACACAGATACGCAGTATTTT.

V usage is TRBV12-5 and J usage is TRBJ1-5; D gene uncertain. The V gene lost 1 base and the J gene lost 3 bases, with 4 bases spanning the gap. The CDR3 runs to 13 residues. Germline assignment: CDR1 LGHNT and CDR2 FRNRAP. The CDR3 reads CASGLEPNQPQHF. CDR3 sequence (DNA): TGTGCTAGTGGTTTGGAGCCCAATCAGCCCCAGCATTTT. Combining the CDR3 with reference TRBV12-5 and TRBJ1-5 gives the whole variable domain DARVTQTPRHKVTEMGQEVTMRCQPILGHNTVFWYRQTMMQGLELLAYFRNRAPLDDSGMPKDRFSAEMPDATLATLKIQPSEPRDSAVYFCASGLEPNQPQHFGDGTRLSIL.

The chain joins TRBV21-1 to TRBJ2-5; TRBD1 is the table's D call, not checked against the DNA. TRBV21-1 is designated a pseudogene. This CDR3 is built from 16 residues. CDR3: CASKVNRGSGEETQYF. The CDR3 bases are TGTGCCAGCAAAGTCAACAGGGGTTCTGGAGAAGAGACCCAGTACTTC.

This rearrangement joins TRBV4-1 to TRBJ2-1; TRBD2 matches 10 bases. In germline, CDR1 is MGHRA, CDR2 YSYEKL. J was trimmed by 9 bases and V by 7 bases; bases with no gene match: 15. This CDR3 spans 16 amino acids. The CDR3 here is CASTFLAGELNVEQFF. For the CDR3, the DNA is TGCGCCAGCACATTCCTAGCGGGAGAGTTAAATGTTGAGCAGTTCTTC.

This sequence joins TRBV18 and TRBJ2-7, with D maybe TRBD1 (6 bases). V lost 3 bases and J 1 base, leaving 10 bases between the germline ends. There are 14 residues in the CDR3. The germline gives CDR1 KGHSH, CDR2 LQKENI. The CDR3 reads CASSPRDKSYEQYF. As DNA, the CDR3 is TGTGCCAGCTCACCTCGGGACAAATCCTACGAGCAGTACTTC. Full variable domain (rest looked up from reference TRBV18 and TRBJ2-7): NAGVMQNPRHLVRRRGQEARLRCSPMKGHSHVYWYRQLPEEGLKFMVYLQKENIIDESGMPKERFSAEFPKEGPSILRIQQVVRGDSAAYFCASSPRDKSYEQYFGPGTRLTVT.

The rearrangement uses TRBV11-2 and TRBJ2-4; D gene uncertain. The CDR3 has 12 amino acids. Trimming pared 6 bases from V and 9 bases from J, leaving 12 bases between. Germline loops: CDR1 SGHAT, CDR2 FQNNGV. The CDR3 reads CASSPAGGIQYF. The CDR3 nucleotides read TGTGCCAGCAGTCCCGCCGGTGGCATTCAGTACTTC.

V is TRBV7-2 and J is TRBJ2-2; D is unresolved. Germline CDR1 reads SGHTA; CDR2 reads FQGNSA. V dropped 1 base and J dropped 1 base, with 7 bases sitting between them. The CDR3 runs to 15 residues. DNA for the CDR3: TGTGCCAGCAGCTTAGAACTTCTGAACACCGGGGAGCTGTTTTTT. This sequence encodes CASSLELLNTGELFF.

This clone was picked up one time. The chain employs TRBV7-6 and TRBJ2-7; perhaps TRBD2 as D (6 bases). The ends were cut back, 3 bases at V and 4 bases at J, with 16 bases in the middle. Per the germline V gene, CDR1 is SGHVS and CDR2 is FNYEAQ. The CDR3 sequence is 15 residues long. DNA of the CDR3: TGTGCCAGCAGCTTGGAGGGTGCTGAATTGTACGAGCAGTACTTC. This encodes CASSLEGAELYEQYF.

The genes are TRBV4-1 and TRBJ2-1; 9 positions match TRBD2. Germline values: CDR1 MGHRA, CDR2 YSYEKL. The CDR3 totals 12 residues. The V and J ends lost 11 bases and 8 bases, in that order; junction bases with no gene match: 7. The CDR3 reads CASKAGGDEQFF. CDR3 in DNA: TGCGCCTCCAAAGCGGGGGGCGATGAGCAGTTCTTC.

V is TRBV4-1 and J is TRBJ1-2; D is perhaps TRBD1 (5 bases). Germline V gene lookup returns CDR1 MGHRA and CDR2 YSYEKL. The CDR3 consists of 15 residues. The V end lost 5 bases, the J end lost 2 bases, and 15 bases lay between the germline ends. The CDR3, as DNA: TGCGCCAGCAGCTCTCCCTTGGGGGTAAACTATGGCTACACCTTC. The encoded protein is CASSSPLGVNYGYTF.

The chain is built from TRBV18 and TRBJ2-7, with 7 bases identical to TRBD2. Germline V gene lookup returns CDR1 KGHSH and CDR2 LQKENI. V was pared by 1 base and J by 0 bases, with 6 bases of the junction left unmatched. There are 16 residues in the CDR3. CDR3 nucleotides: TGTGCCAGCTCACCACAGGCAAGCGGGAACTCCTACGAGCAGTACTTC. Translating it yields CASSPQASGNSYEQYF.

The genes are TRBV27 and TRBJ2-7, with TRBD1 matching 7 bases. Germline V gene data show CDR1 as MNHEY and CDR2 as SMNVEV (reference sequence). This CDR3 has 19 amino acids. V shed 5 bases and J 6 bases; nucleotides not matched to a gene: 25. CDR3 residues: CASSLLSAPLDRVVFEQYF. CDR3 DNA: TGTGCCAGCAGTCTCCTGTCCGCACCCCTCGACAGGGTTGTCTTCGAGCAGTACTTC.

A single count supports this clone. J is TRBJ2-7 and V is TRBV7-9, with 7 bases aligning to TRBD1. Losses at the gene ends were 4 bases for V and 6 bases for J; bases not matched to a gene: 18. CDR1 is SEHNR and CDR2 is FQNEAQ in the germline V gene (reference sequence). The CDR3 is made up of 17 amino acids. CDR3 nucleotide sequence: TGTGCCAGCAGCTCTCGCAGAGGGACAGCCACCCGCCCCGAGCAGTACTTC. Encoded protein: CASSSRRGTATRPEQYF.

The chain joins TRBV4-1 to TRBJ2-1, with TRBD2 identical over 8 bases. This CDR3 contains 15 residues. Germline V gene lookup returns CDR1 MGHRA and CDR2 YSYEKL. V shed 1 base and J 7 bases; nucleotides not matched to a gene: 6. The CDR3 loop is CASSQGGGGWNEQFF. CDR3 DNA sequence: TGCGCCAGCAGCCAAGGTGGCGGGGGGTGGAATGAGCAGTTCTTC.

This rearrangement joins TRBV27 to TRBJ1-5; a possible D gene is TRBD1 (5 bases). The CDR3 has 15 amino acids. Germline CDR1 and CDR2: MNHEY and SMNVEV (reference sequence). Trimming took off 2 bases at V and 2 bases at J, with 10 bases between the two ends. The CDR3 DNA sequence: TGTGCCAGCAGTTTAGAGGGGCCGGGCAATCAGCCCCAGCATTTT. Translation: CASSLEGPGNQPQHF.

The V call is TRBV6-6, the J call TRBJ1-4; D ambiguous. V was trimmed by 7 bases and J by 4 bases, leaving 10 bases between them. From germline, CDR1 is MNHNY and CDR2 SVGAGI (reference sequence). This CDR3 comprises 13 residues. CDR3: CASTWTLNEKLFF. CDR3 sequence (DNA): TGTGCCAGCACCTGGACGCTTAATGAAAAACTGTTTTTT.

The chain recombines TRBV28 with TRBJ1-2; D remains unclear. The CDR3 runs 14 residues. Trimming shortened V by 5 bases and J by 6 bases, and 16 bases separated the two germline ends. Per the germline V gene, CDR1 is MDHEN and CDR2 is SYDVKM. The CDR3 coding sequence is TGTGCCAGCAGTCCATGGACGGGAATGAATGGCTACACCTTC. Translating gives CASSPWTGMNGYTF.

The chain links TRBV19 to TRBJ2-1; the match to TRBD1 covers 8 bases. This CDR3 has 13 amino acids. J lost 8 bases, V lost 6 bases, and 6 bases had no gene match. CDR1 and CDR2 (germline): LNHDA, SQIVND (reference sequence). This CDR3 is CASRGQVTYEQFF. In nucleotides, the CDR3 is TGTGCCAGTAGGGGACAGGTTACCTATGAGCAGTTCTTC. Looking up the rest from reference TRBV19 and TRBJ2-1 gives the full variable domain: DGGITQSPKYLFRKEGQNVTLSCEQNLNHDAMYWYRQDPGQGLRLIYYSQIVNDFQKGDIAEGYSVSREKKESFPLTVTSAQKNPTAFYLCASRGQVTYEQFFGPGTRLTVL.

The rearrangement uses TRBV5-4 and TRBJ1-1; a possible D gene is TRBD1 (5 bases). Trimming pared 0 bases from V and 4 bases from J, leaving 13 bases between. Germline assignment: CDR1 SGHNT and CDR2 YYREEE (reference sequence). The CDR3 spans 15 residues. The CDR3 coding sequence is TGTGCCAGCAGCTTGGATTGGGGGGATATCACTGAAGCTTTCTTT. Translation: CASSLDWGDITEAFF.

The chain links TRBV2 to TRBJ2-2, with a possible D match to TRBD1 (6 bases). This CDR3 is built from 16 residues. Germline V gene sequence: CDR1 SNHLY, CDR2 FYNNEI. Trimming pared 7 bases from V and 2 bases from J, leaving 17 bases between. CDR3 sequence: CASTEGTLTNTGELFF. The CDR3 nucleotides are TGTGCCAGCACTGAGGGGACACTGACTAACACCGGGGAGCTGTTTTTT.

The chain combines TRBV21-1 with TRBJ2-2. TRBV21-1 is flagged as a pseudogene. The CDR3 runs to 16 residues. Here the CDR3 reads CASSNRPATNTGELFF. The CDR3, as DNA: TGTGCCAGCAGCAATCGGCCAGCTACGAACACCGGGGAGCTGTTTTTT.

The genes are TRBV7-2 and TRBJ2-1, with no clear D. CDR1 and CDR2 from the germline V gene are SGHTA and FQGNSA. V was shortened by 5 bases and J by 4 bases, with 12 bases between the two germline ends. CDR3 size: 14 residues. This CDR3 is CASSTGSGYNEQFF. CDR3 DNA sequence: TGTGCCAGCAGCACGGGCTCCGGGTACAATGAGCAGTTCTTC. Together with reference TRBV7-2 and TRBJ2-1, the CDR3 gives the full variable domain: GAGVSQSPSNKVTEKGKDVELRCDPISGHTALYWYRQSLGQGLEFLIYFQGNSAPDKSGLPSDRFSAERTGGSVSTLTIQRTQQEDSAVYLCASSTGSGYNEQFFGPGTRLTVL.